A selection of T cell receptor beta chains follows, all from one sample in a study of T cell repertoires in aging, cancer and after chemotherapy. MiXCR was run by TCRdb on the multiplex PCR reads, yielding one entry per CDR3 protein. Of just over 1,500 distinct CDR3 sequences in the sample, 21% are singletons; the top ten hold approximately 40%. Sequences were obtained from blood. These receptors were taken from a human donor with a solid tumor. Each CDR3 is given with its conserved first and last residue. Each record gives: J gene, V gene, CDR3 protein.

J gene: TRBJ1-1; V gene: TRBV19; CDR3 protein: CASSRDRARNTEAFF
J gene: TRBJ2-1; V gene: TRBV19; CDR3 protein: CASGQTSGSFNEQFF
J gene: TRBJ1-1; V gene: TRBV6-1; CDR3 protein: CASSDLGQAGAGTEAFF
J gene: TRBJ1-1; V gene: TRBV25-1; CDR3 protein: CATARNTEAFF
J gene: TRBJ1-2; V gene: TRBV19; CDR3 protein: CASSLKTEYGYTF
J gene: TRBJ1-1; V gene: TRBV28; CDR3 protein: CASIRAGPRGEAFF
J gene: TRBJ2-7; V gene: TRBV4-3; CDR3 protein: CASSQDGGYEQYF
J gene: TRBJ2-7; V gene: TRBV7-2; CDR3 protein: CASSPMGYEQYF
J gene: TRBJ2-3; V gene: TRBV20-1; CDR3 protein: CSARPGTDTQYF
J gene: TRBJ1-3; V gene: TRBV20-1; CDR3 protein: CSASGFSGNTIYF
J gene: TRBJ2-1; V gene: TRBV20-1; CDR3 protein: CSAKRFPSGEYEQFF
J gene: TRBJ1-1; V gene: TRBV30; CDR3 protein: CAWRERGRTEAFF
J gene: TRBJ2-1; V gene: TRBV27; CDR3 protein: CASSQTSGGGNNEQFF
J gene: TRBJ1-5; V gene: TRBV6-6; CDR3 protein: CASGPEGNQPQHF
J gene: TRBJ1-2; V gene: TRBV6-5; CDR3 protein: CASSGGRGPYGYTF
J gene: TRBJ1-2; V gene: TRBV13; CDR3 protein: CASSLGARGRGYGYTF
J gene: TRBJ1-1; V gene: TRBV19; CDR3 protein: CASSIRSRTTVLNTEAFF
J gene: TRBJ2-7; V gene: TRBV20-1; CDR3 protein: CSALRRERPYEQYF
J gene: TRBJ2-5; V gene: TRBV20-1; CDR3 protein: CSAYSGTQYF
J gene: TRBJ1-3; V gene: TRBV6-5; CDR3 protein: CASSINRSGNTIYF
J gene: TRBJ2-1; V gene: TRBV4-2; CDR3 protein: CASSQDPAGGRGEQFF
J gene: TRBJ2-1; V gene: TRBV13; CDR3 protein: CASSFGTSGDYNEQFF
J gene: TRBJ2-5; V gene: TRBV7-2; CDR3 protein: CASSTFSEETQYF
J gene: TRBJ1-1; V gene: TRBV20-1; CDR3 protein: CSARGRARPEAFF
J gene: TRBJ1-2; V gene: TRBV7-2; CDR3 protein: CASSLVQAYGYTF
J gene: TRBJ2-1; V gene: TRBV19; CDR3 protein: CASSIDAGPGNEQFF
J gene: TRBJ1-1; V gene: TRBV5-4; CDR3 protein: CASSLRTGDPEAFF
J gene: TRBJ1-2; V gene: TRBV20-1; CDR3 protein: CTAPGGYGGYTF
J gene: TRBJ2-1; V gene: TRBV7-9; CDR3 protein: CASRSGLAGANEQFF
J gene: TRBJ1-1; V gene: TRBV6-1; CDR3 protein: CASSSLTGVTEAFF
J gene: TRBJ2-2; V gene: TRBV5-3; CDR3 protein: CASSLGLTGNTGELFF
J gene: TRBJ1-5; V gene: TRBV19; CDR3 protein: CASSIPWDPYSNQPQHF
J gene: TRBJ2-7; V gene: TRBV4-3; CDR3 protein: CASSQEGLALATRQYF
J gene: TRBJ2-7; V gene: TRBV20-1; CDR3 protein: CSARETQVEQYF
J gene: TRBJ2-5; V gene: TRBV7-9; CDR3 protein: CASSLSGETQYF
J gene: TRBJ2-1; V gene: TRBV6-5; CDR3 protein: CASSYLAGGPSYNEQFF
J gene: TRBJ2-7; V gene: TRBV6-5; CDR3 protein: CATLTAGTGFSYEQYF
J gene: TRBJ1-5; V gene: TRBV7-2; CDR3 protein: CASVRDGGFQPQHF
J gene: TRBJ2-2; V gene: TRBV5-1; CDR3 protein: CASSVGNTGELFF
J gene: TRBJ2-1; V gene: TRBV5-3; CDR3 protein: CARSQDGMRDEQFF